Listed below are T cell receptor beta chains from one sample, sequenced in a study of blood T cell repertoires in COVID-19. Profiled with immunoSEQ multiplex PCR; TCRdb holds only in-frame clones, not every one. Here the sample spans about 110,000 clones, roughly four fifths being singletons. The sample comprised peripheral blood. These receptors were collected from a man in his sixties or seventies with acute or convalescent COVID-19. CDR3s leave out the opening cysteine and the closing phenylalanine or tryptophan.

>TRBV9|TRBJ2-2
ASRRGTGRTNTGELF
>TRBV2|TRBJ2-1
AGRTGLVFNEQF
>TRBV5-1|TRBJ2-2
ATQTGSYTGELF
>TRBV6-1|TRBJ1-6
ASSGGTGMNNSPLH
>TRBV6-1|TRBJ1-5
ASSEASRGYWPQH
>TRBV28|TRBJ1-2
ASSTTPSYGYT
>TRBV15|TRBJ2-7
ATSRGGRIYEQY
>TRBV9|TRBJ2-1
ASSVDVASEQF
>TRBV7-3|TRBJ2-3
ASSSGGSTDTQY
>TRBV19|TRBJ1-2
ASSRQGYGYT
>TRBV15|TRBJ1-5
ATSITTDSNQPQH
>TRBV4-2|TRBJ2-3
ASSPGLVGTDTQY
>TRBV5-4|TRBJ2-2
ASSVVGVPTGELF
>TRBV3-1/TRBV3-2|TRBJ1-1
ASSQRGIGTEAF
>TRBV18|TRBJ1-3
ASSTGTASGNTIY
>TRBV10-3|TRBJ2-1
AISGGGTGTYNEQF
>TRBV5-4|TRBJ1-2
ASSAQENYGYT
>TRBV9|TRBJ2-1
ASSVGPVYNEQF
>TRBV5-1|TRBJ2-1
ASSLGGGAGNEQF
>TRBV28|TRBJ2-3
ASRAGTGGADTQY
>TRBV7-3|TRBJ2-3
ASSLGLAGGTDTQY
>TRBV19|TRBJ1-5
ASGEWTGQRNQPQH
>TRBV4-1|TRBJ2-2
ASSQAPRGENTGELF
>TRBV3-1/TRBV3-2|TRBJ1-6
ASSPGQGDSPLH
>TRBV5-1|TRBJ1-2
ASSLTSGVYGYT
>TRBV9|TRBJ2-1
ASSVLGTSYNEQF
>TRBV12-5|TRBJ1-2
ASGETANYGYT
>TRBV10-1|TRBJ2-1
ASSTAGIGSYNEQF
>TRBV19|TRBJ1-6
ASSLSPTGRNSPLH
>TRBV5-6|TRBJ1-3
ASSLPRDSSGNTIY
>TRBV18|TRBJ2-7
ASSPKEPYEQY
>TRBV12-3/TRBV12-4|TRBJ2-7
ASSWDRNYEQY
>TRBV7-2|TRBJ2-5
ASSLDRALITQY
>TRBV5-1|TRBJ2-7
ASSPQSYEQY
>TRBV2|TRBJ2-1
ASMPGGYNEQF
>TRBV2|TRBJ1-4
ASSAGTGRTNEKLF
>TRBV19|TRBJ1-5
ASSSAGDQPQH
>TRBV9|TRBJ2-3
ASSVRGGESTDTQY
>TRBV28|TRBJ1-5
ASSLPTTGPNQPQH
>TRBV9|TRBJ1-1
ASSVSTTLNTEAF
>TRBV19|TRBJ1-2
ASRGGLEHYGYT
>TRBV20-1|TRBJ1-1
SASLRRQISNTEAF
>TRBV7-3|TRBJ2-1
ASSLRQGGINEQF
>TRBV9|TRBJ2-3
ASSVAGLAGAKYTDTQY
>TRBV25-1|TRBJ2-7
ASSLSYEQY
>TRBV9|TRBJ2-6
ASSADRNSGANVLT
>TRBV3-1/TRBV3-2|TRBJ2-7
ASSAGTGYTYEQY
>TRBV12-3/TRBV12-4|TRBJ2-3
ASSPTGADTQY
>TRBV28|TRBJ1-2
ASSQSMGYT
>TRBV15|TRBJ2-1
ATSREGLGDYNEQF
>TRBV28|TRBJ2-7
ASRDRVYEQY
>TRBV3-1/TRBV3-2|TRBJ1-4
ASTRGSTNEKLF
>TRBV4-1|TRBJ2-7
ASSQDGGFSEQY
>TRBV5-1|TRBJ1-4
ASSLSDRVYEKLF
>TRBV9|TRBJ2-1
ASSVGRGSYNEQF
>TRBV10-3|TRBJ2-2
ATHPREDTGELF
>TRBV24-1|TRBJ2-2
ATQGPLNTGELF
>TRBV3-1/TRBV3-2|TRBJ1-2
ASSQGSSRTVYGYT
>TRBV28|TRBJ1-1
ASRDDRGLTNTEAF
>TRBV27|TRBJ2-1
ASSGTSGSRRNEQF